Presented here are 5 T cell receptor beta chains from one specimen sequenced in a study of T cell responses to AZD1222 COVID-19 vaccine. Using immunoSEQ multiplex PCR, the repertoire was profiled, and TCRdb retains in-frame clones only, with some absent. The data show approximately 31,000 clones, approximately 90% seen once. The sample consisted of peripheral blood, taken 28 days after the second AZD1222 dose. These receptors came from an adult who received the AZD1222 COVID-19 vaccine.

The V call is TRBV19, the J call TRBJ2-7, with D unresolved. The V end was cut by 1 base, the J end by 2 bases, with 6 bases between. Germline loops: CDR1 LNHDA, CDR2 SQIVND (reference sequence). This CDR3 contains 13 residues. CDR3 amino acids: CASSIGPTYEQYF. In DNA form, the CDR3 reads TGTGCCAGTAGTATAGGACCAACCTACGAGCAGTACTTC.

The V call is TRBV6-5, the J call TRBJ1-1, with D possibly TRBD1 on 6 matching bases. The CDR3 extends over 15 amino acids. Trimming left V 6 bases short and J 4 bases short, with 18 bases between. Germline CDR1 is MNHEY and CDR2 is SVGAGI. The CDR3 loop reads CASRPEGVSATEAFF. The CDR3 nucleotides read TGTGCCAGCAGGCCCGAGGGGGTCTCGGCCACTGAAGCTTTCTTT.

A single count supports this clone. The CDR3 DNA is TGTGCCAGCAGCCCCGTAGTGGGGGGTATCTATGGCTACACCTTC. Protein: CASSPVVGGIYGYTF. The rearrangement joins TRBV7-2 to TRBJ1-2; a possible D gene is TRBD1 (5 bases). Germline CDR1 and CDR2: SGHTA and FQGNSA. The length of the CDR3 is 15 residues. V lost 5 bases to trimming and J lost 4 bases, with 17 bases between them.

The CDR3 DNA reads as TGTGCCAGCAGTCTGACCCATGAGGGGGACTCCTACGAGCAGTACTTC. Translation: CASSLTHEGDSYEQYF. The genes are TRBV2 and TRBJ2-7, with D tentatively TRBD1 (6 bases). Germline CDR1 SNHLY, CDR2 FYNNEI. V was pared by 5 bases and J by 0 bases, with 17 bases between. The CDR3 length is 16 residues.

This chain connects TRBV7-9 to TRBJ1-1; a weak D match, TRBD1 (5 bases). Trimming left V 5 bases short and J 0 bases short, with 16 bases between. This CDR3 comprises 16 residues. Germline lookup yields CDR1 SEHNR and CDR2 FQNEAQ (reference sequence). CDR3 region: CASSPQTGTMNTEAFF. As DNA, the CDR3 is TGTGCCAGCAGCCCGCAAACCGGGACTATGAACACTGAAGCTTTCTTT.